This T cell receptor beta chain appears in the sequencing data of a study of T cells of healthy individuals. From the 5' RACE reads, TCRdb called clonotypes with MiXCR, one entry per CDR3 protein. Of around 83,000 distinct CDR3 sequences in the sample, approximately 4.7% were seen once. This clonotype was counted many times. The receptor comes from a female donor in good health.

The CDR3 sequence: CASSLSQNYGYTF. DNA for the CDR3: TGTGCCAGCAGTTTATCCCAGAACTATGGCTACACCTTC. The chain recombines TRBV27 with TRBJ1-2; D is unclear. Looked up from germline, CDR1 is MNHEY and CDR2 is SMNVEV (reference sequence). The CDR3 has 13 residues. Trimming cost V 0 bases and J 2 bases, with 4 bases left between them.